A single sample gave rise to the 31 T cell receptor beta chains below, sequenced in a study of T cell responses to AZD1222 COVID-19 vaccine (dated by TCRdb to about 2021). Library prep was done by the immunoSEQ multiplex PCR assay. TCRdb's version of the immuneACCESS table is confined to in-frame rearrangements and falls short of the full clone set. An unresolved V gene accounts for under half of the shortfall where checked; the remainder is of unknown origin. This sample lists 120,000 or so clones; less than 95% were detected once. The ten largest clones add up to more than 6% of the sample. Read against the paper, the sample's time point label means: baseline before first vaccination. The sequencing used peripheral blood, collected on day 0 of AZD1222 vaccination. These TCRs come from an adult in good health.

The gene calls are TRBV12-3 or TRBV12-4 and TRBJ2-5, with 7 bases that match TRBD1. Trimming removed 10 bases from V and 0 bases from J; junction bases left unmatched: 5. The CDR3 has 13 residues. The chain's CDR3 is CATTGADQETQYF. In nucleotides, the CDR3 is TGTGCCACCACAGGGGCTGACCAAGAGACCCAGTACTTC.

The V gene is TRBV5-1, the J gene TRBJ2-5; 9 nucleotides line up with TRBD2. This CDR3 region has 14 residues. Germline CDR1 SGHRS, CDR2 YFSETQ. V lost 4 bases, J lost 1 base, and 2 bases stayed unmatched. CDR3 sequence reads: CASSRSGGQETQYF. CDR3 bases: TGCGCCAGCAGCCGTAGCGGGGGCCAAGAGACCCAGTACTTC.

The chain combines TRBV5-4 with TRBJ2-7; 9 bases align to TRBD1. Per the germline V gene, CDR1 is SGHNT and CDR2 is YYREEE (reference sequence). The CDR3 covers 14 residues. Germline trimming cut 2 bases from V and 5 bases from J; bases unmatched to any gene: 5. This chain's CDR3 is CASSLGQGRDEQYF. In nucleotides, the CDR3 is TGTGCCAGCAGCTTAGGACAGGGGCGCGACGAGCAGTACTTC.

This chain uses TRBV18 with TRBJ1-3; 7 nucleotides match TRBD1. Losses at the gene ends were 4 bases for V and 7 bases for J; bases not matched to a gene: 10. CDR3 length: 15 residues. Germline V gene data show CDR1 as KGHSH and CDR2 as LQKENI. CDR3: CASSRGTAGGNTIYF. In nucleotides, the CDR3 is TGTGCCAGCTCACGCGGGACAGCCGGTGGGAACACCATATATTTT.

The rearrangement links TRBV6-6 to TRBJ1-5; 8 bases fit TRBD1. The CDR3 totals 15 residues. J gave up 4 bases and V 2 bases, and 4 bases lay outside the gene matches. The germline V gene encodes CDR1 MNHNY and CDR2 SVGAGI (reference sequence). The CDR3 nucleotides are TGTGCCAGCAGTTACCCTGGACAGGGAAATCAGCCCCAGCATTTT. It encodes CASSYPGQGNQPQHF.

V usage is TRBV10-3 and J usage is TRBJ2-7; 13 bases are a match to TRBD2. J lost 7 bases, V lost 10 bases, and 10 bases had no gene match. The length of the CDR3 is 14 residues. Germline V CDR1 and CDR2: ENHRY, SYGVKD. The CDR3 here is CATEGTSGTQEQYF. DNA for the CDR3: TGTGCCACCGAGGGGACTAGCGGGACGCAAGAGCAGTACTTC.

V usage is TRBV28 and J usage is TRBJ2-7, with TRBD2 matching over 14 bases. After removal of 1 base from V and 3 bases from J, the junction contained 11 bases not matched to a gene. The CDR3 extends over 19 amino acids. The germline CDR1 and CDR2 sequences are MDHEN and SYDVKM. Here the CDR3 reads CASSLLGGGLAGGSYEQYF. The CDR3 region has the DNA TGTGCCAGCAGTTTATTGGGCGGAGGACTAGCGGGAGGTAGCTACGAGCAGTACTTC.

The gene calls are TRBV9 and TRBJ2-5; 11 bases align to TRBD2. V shed 2 bases, J shed 2 bases, and the junction held 5 bases outside the gene matches. There are 16 residues in the CDR3. The germline V gene encodes CDR1 SGDLS and CDR2 YYNGEE. This chain's CDR3 is CASSVSSGRRQETQYF. As DNA, the CDR3 is TGTGCCAGCAGCGTTTCTAGCGGGAGGAGACAAGAGACCCAGTACTTC. The full variable domain, its missing parts supplied by reference TRBV9 and TRBJ2-5, is DSGVTQTPKHLITATGQRVTLRCSPRSGDLSVYWYQQSLDQGLQFLIQYYNGEERAKGNILERFSAQQFPDLHSELNLSSLELGDSALYFCASSVSSGRRQETQYFGPGTRLLVL.

The rearrangement uses TRBV27 and TRBJ2-7; a weak D match, TRBD1 (5 bases). This CDR3 has 15 residues. From germline, CDR1 is MNHEY and CDR2 SMNVEV (reference sequence). Trimming removed 3 bases from V and 3 bases from J, with 15 bases in between. The CDR3 spells CASSLWQGRDYEQYF. The CDR3 DNA sequence: TGTGCCAGCAGTTTGTGGCAGGGAAGGGACTACGAGCAGTACTTC.

The V and J genes are TRBV28 and TRBJ1-2; D is uncertain. The CDR3 is made up of 13 amino acids. Between the trimmed V and J ends, which lost 6 bases and 4 bases, there was a span of 12 bases. CDR1 MDHEN and CDR2 SYDVKM come from the germline V gene. For the CDR3, the DNA is TGTGCCAGCAGACCTCCCTCGGGCTATGGCTACACCTTC. It translates to CASRPPSGYGYTF.

The CDR3 loop is CASSLAGGPQYEQFF. In DNA, the CDR3 is TGTGCCAGCAGCTTAGCGGGAGGGCCGCAATATGAGCAGTTCTTC. The rearrangement joins TRBV7-2 to TRBJ2-1, with 7 bases identical to TRBD2. V lost 0 bases and J lost 8; bases outside the gene matches: 7. This CDR3 is 15 amino acids long. Germline V gene sequence: CDR1 SGHTA, CDR2 FQGNSA.

This chain connects TRBV29-1 to TRBJ2-7; a weak D match, TRBD1 (6 bases). This CDR3 region has 14 residues. Looked up from germline, CDR1 is SQVTM and CDR2 is ANQGSEA. The germline V and J ends were trimmed by 6 bases and 4 bases, with 19 bases remaining between them. Here the CDR3 reads CSVAKGDEPYEQYF. The CDR3 DNA reads as TGCAGCGTCGCAAAGGGGGACGAGCCTTACGAGCAGTACTTC.

The rearrangement links TRBV7-2 to TRBJ1-5; no firm D call. V lost 1 base and J lost 1, with 5 bases in between. In germline, CDR1 is SGHTA, CDR2 FQGNSA. This CDR3 comprises 14 residues. In nucleotides, the CDR3 is TGTGCCAGCAGCTTAGAATTAAGCAATCAGCCCCAGCATTTT. It translates to CASSLELSNQPQHF.

This chain joins TRBV28 and TRBJ1-2; D is perhaps TRBD1 (6 bases). This CDR3 region has 14 residues. Trimming cost V 5 bases and J 5 bases, with 15 bases left between them. Germline assignment: CDR1 MDHEN and CDR2 SYDVKM. The CDR3 DNA reads as TGTGCCAGCAGTCCAGGGGACCTAGATTATGGCTACACCTTC. Translation: CASSPGDLDYGYTF.

The V call is TRBV7-2, the J call TRBJ2-2; D perhaps matches TRBD1 (6 bases). Germline CDR1 is SGHTA and CDR2 is FQGNSA. The CDR3 consists of 19 residues. With 2 bases removed from V and 4 bases from J, the gap between germline ends came to 23 bases. CDR3 protein: CASSLQESEQGPSTGELFF. For the CDR3, the DNA is TGTGCCAGCAGCTTACAGGAGTCGGAACAGGGCCCGAGCACCGGGGAGCTGTTTTTT.

This chain joins TRBV18 and TRBJ2-2; D is perhaps TRBD1 or TRBD2 (5 bases each). Germline CDR1 reads KGHSH; CDR2 reads LQKENI. The CDR3 spans 16 residues. The V gene lost 7 bases and the J gene lost 1 base, with 16 bases spanning the gap. CDR3 DNA: TGTGCCAGCTTAAGGGACGGCGTTAGGAACACCGGGGAGCTGTTTTTT. This sequence encodes CASLRDGVRNTGELFF. Full variable domain (missing parts from reference TRBV18 and TRBJ2-2): NAGVMQNPRHLVRRRGQEARLRCSPMKGHSHVYWYRQLPEEGLKFMVYLQKENIIDESGMPKERFSAEFPKEGPSILRIQQVVRGDSAAYFCASLRDGVRNTGELFFGEGSRLTVL.

This chain connects TRBV20-1 to TRBJ2-1; TRBD2 might be the D (5 bases). Germline V gives CDR1 DFQATT, CDR2 SNEGSKA (reference sequence). The CDR3 spans 11 residues. Trimming pared 1 base from V and 13 bases from J, leaving 11 bases between. CDR3 DNA sequence: TGCAGTGCTAGAGGCAGCGGCTCCCAGTTCTTC. This codes for CSARGSGSQFF.

This clone has only a few counts. For the CDR3, the DNA is TGTGCCAGCTCACCGGTCATCGGGGCCGACACTGAAGCTTTCTTT. This sequence encodes CASSPVIGADTEAFF. The gene calls are TRBV18 and TRBJ1-1, with D possibly TRBD1 on 5 matching bases. CDR1 is KGHSH and CDR2 is LQKENI in the germline V gene. Between the trimmed V and J ends, which lost 3 bases and 3 bases, there was a span of 14 bases. The CDR3 covers 15 residues.

V is TRBV6-5 and J is TRBJ2-1, with D possibly being TRBD1 (5 bases). The germline V and J ends were trimmed by 2 bases and 7 bases, with 15 bases remaining between them. Per germline, CDR1 MNHEY and CDR2 SVGAGI. CDR3 size: 15 residues. The CDR3 reads CASSYRRQKRNEQFF. CDR3 DNA sequence: TGTGCCAGCAGTTACCGTAGACAGAAAAGGAATGAGCAGTTCTTC.

The genes are TRBV5-1 and TRBJ1-6, with D maybe TRBD1 (5 bases). Trimming shortened V by 0 bases and J by 5 bases, and 9 bases separated the two germline ends. The germline CDR1 and CDR2 sequences are SGHRS and YFSETQ. The CDR3 extends over 15 amino acids. Here the CDR3 reads CASSLAGADNSPLHF. In DNA, the CDR3 is TGCGCCAGCAGCTTGGCCGGGGCAGATAATTCACCCCTCCACTTT.

The rearrangement uses TRBV11-1 and TRBJ1-1; D perhaps matches TRBD1 (5 bases). Germline assignment: CDR1 SGHAT and CDR2 FQDESV (reference sequence). The germline V and J ends were trimmed by 0 bases and 3 bases, with 11 bases remaining between them. The CDR3 contains 15 residues. The CDR3 nucleotides are TGTGCCAGCAGCTTAGCCAGGGCACGGGACACTGAAGCTTTCTTT. This codes for CASSLARARDTEAFF. The full variable domain, completed using reference TRBV11-1 and TRBJ1-1, is EAEVAQSPRYKITEKSQAVAFWCDPISGHATLYWYRQILGQGPELLVQFQDESVVDDSQLPKDRFSAERLKGVDSTLKIQPAELGDSAMYLCASSLARARDTEAFFGQGTRLTVV.

The chain links TRBV9 to TRBJ2-5; 7 positions match TRBD1. Germline values: CDR1 SGDLS, CDR2 YYNGEE. The junction had 7 bases not matched to a gene; V was cut back by 3 bases and J by 2 bases. The CDR3 spans 15 residues. The CDR3 nucleotides read TGTGCCAGCAGCGGCCCGGACAGGCGGCAAGAGACCCAGTACTTC. Its protein is CASSGPDRRQETQYF.

The chain's CDR3 is CASSLVRLPLRDSESYEQYF. CDR3 nucleotide sequence: TGTGCCAGCAGCTTGGTTAGACTCCCCCTCCGGGACAGTGAATCCTACGAGCAGTACTTC. V gene TRBV7-8 combines with J gene TRBJ2-7; 7 nucleotides align to TRBD1. Germline lookup yields CDR1 SGHVS and CDR2 FQNEAQ. The V and J ends lost 3 bases and 1 base, in that order; junction bases with no gene match: 21. This CDR3 contains 20 residues.

This chain joins TRBV3-1 (or the pseudogene TRBV3-2) and TRBJ2-2; no clear D. The CDR3 runs to 13 residues. Germline V gene lookup returns CDR1 LGHDT and CDR2 YNNKEL (reference sequence). Trimming stripped 1 base from V and 6 bases from J, with 6 bases between. The CDR3: CASSQGSAGELFF. In DNA, the CDR3 is TGTGCCAGCAGCCAAGGAAGCGCCGGGGAGCTGTTTTTT.

The chain is built from TRBV11-3 and TRBJ1-1, with 8 bases matching TRBD1. CDR3 length equals 14 residues. V was clipped by 4 bases and J by 7 bases; unmatched bases: 8. Germline CDR1 and CDR2: SGHNT and YENEEA. The CDR3 nucleotides read TGTGCCAGCAGCTCTAGGACAGGGTACGGTGAAGCTTTCTTT. Translating gives CASSSRTGYGEAFF.

This chain links TRBV2 with TRBJ2-1; 10 bases are a match to TRBD2. The V gene end was trimmed by 4 bases and the J gene end by 9 bases; junction bases not matched to a gene: 9. The germline gives CDR1 SNHLY, CDR2 FYNNEI. The CDR3 is 15 amino acids. The DNA for the CDR3 is TGTGCCAGCAGTGCCCCTAGCGGGAGATTGGGTGAGCAGTTCTTC. This encodes CASSAPSGRLGEQFF.

The rearrangement links TRBV19 to TRBJ2-5; maybe TRBD1 (5 bases). Germline V gene sequence: CDR1 LNHDA, CDR2 SQIVND (reference sequence). CDR3 length: 15 residues. Trimming shortened V by 3 bases and J by 4 bases, and 15 bases separated the two germline ends. The CDR3 sequence is CASSMRQGLGETQYF. CDR3 in DNA: TGTGCCAGTAGTATGAGGCAGGGTCTGGGAGAGACCCAGTACTTC.

This rearrangement joins TRBV7-2 to TRBJ1-1, with a weak D call TRBD1 (5 bases). Germline CDR1 reads SGHTA; CDR2 reads FQGNSA. The CDR3 totals 15 residues. V was pared by 1 base and J by 0 bases, with 9 bases between. The CDR3 nucleotides are TGTGCCAGCAGCTTAGTCGGACAAATGAACACTGAAGCTTTCTTT. Amino acids: CASSLVGQMNTEAFF.

V is TRBV10-3 and J is TRBJ2-3, with 16 bases aligning to TRBD2. Trimming at V came to 2 bases and at J to 6 bases, leaving 8 bases not matched to a gene. The CDR3 loop spans 18 amino acids. The germline V gene encodes CDR1 ENHRY and CDR2 SYGVKD. In nucleotides, the CDR3 is TGTGCCATCAGTGAGCGGTATGGGACTAGCGGGAGGGAGGATACGCAGTATTTT. It codes for CAISERYGTSGREDTQYF.

This chain connects TRBV7-3 to TRBJ2-7, with 7 bases lining up with TRBD2. Per the germline V gene, CDR1 is SGHTA and CDR2 is FQGTGA. The V gene end was trimmed by 1 base and the J gene end by 4 bases; junction bases not matched to a gene: 4. The CDR3 loop spans 14 amino acids. DNA for the CDR3: TGTGCCAGCAGCTTAAATCCTAGCGGATACGAGCAGTACTTC. Its protein product is CASSLNPSGYEQYF.

This clone was recorded once. The chain is built from TRBV5-1 and TRBJ2-6, with D hard to call. The CDR3 totals 17 residues. Germline V gives CDR1 SGHRS, CDR2 YFSETQ. The germline V and J ends were trimmed by 2 bases and 0 bases, with 12 bases remaining between them. The CDR3 region has the DNA TGCGCCAGCAGCTTTTTATCCCAGGACTCTGGGGCCAACGTCCTGACTTTC. It codes for CASSFLSQDSGANVLTF.